Below are 19 T cell receptor beta chains sequenced from a single sample in a study of T cells in Graves' hyperthyroidism and ophthalmopathy. Researchers took RNA transcripts and amplified the TCR beta CDR3 regions from them. HTBI primers were the set used in a first-round RT-PCR of the TCR CDR3. TCRdb analysed the multiplex PCR reads with MiXCR anew, one entry per CDR3 protein. This sample has 550,000 to 800,000 distinct CDR3 sequences, with approximately 15% found just once. The sequenced sample consisted of blood. All receptors derive from a man in his fifties with Graves' hyperthyroidism.

This clonotype occurred many times. The chain joins TRBV7-6 to TRBJ2-1; tentatively, D is TRBD1 (5 bases). Trimming pared 2 bases from V and 7 bases from J, leaving 9 bases between. CDR3 size: 13 residues. CDR1 and CDR2 from the germline V gene are SGHVS and FNYEAQ. The DNA for the CDR3 is TGTGCCAGCAGCTTATCAGGGCGGAATGAGCAGTTCTTC. It yields the protein CASSLSGRNEQFF.

At least ten counts were recorded for this clonotype. The chain links TRBV12-3 or TRBV12-4 to TRBJ2-5, with TRBD1 matching over 9 bases. This CDR3 has 15 residues. Trimming at V came to 6 bases and at J to 6 bases, leaving 11 bases not matched to a gene. The CDR3 loop is CASRGQGYPGKTQYF. In DNA, the CDR3 is TGTGCCAGCAGAGGACAGGGGTACCCCGGAAAGACCCAGTACTTC.

This chain joins TRBV19 and TRBJ2-7, with D maybe TRBD2 (7 bases). The length of the CDR3 is 18 residues. Germline CDR1 and CDR2: LNHDA and SQIVND (reference sequence). V was trimmed by 3 bases and J by 4 bases, leaving 25 bases between them. CDR3 sequence: CASSIRPPSGGQSYEQYF. The DNA of the CDR3 is TGTGCCAGTAGTATTAGACCGCCTTCGGGGGGACAAAGTTACGAGCAGTACTTC.

CDR3 sequence: CSVGVGELFF. The CDR3 DNA follows: TGCAGCGTTGGTGTCGGGGAGCTGTTTTTT. This sequence joins TRBV29-1 and TRBJ2-2, with D unresolved. CDR1 and CDR2 from the germline V gene are SQVTM and ANQGSEA. The V and J ends lost 4 bases and 7 bases respectively, with 4 bases between them. The CDR3 extends over 10 amino acids.

J is TRBJ2-3 and V is TRBV10-2; 10 bases agree with TRBD1. This CDR3 contains 16 residues. The V segment lost 3 bases and the J segment 4 bases; nucleotides outside the gene matches: 7. The V gene's germline CDR1 is WSHSY and CDR2 SAAADI. In nucleotides, the CDR3 is TGCGCCAGCAGTGACCCCGACAGGGGGCTGGCAGATACGCAGTATTTT. Its translation: CASSDPDRGLADTQYF.

This clonotype was detected a few times. V is TRBV27 and J is TRBJ2-3; the D gene could be TRBD1 or TRBD2 (6 bases each). The ends were cut back, 1 base at V and 0 bases at J, with 8 bases in the middle. The CDR3 is 15 amino acids. CDR1 is MNHEY, CDR2 SMNVEV, per germline (reference sequence). CDR3 protein: CASSLWGASTDTQYF. For the CDR3, the DNA is TGTGCCAGCAGTTTATGGGGGGCTAGCACAGATACGCAGTATTTT.

This clonotype was seen ten or more times. V gene TRBV2 combines with J gene TRBJ2-2; 7 positions match TRBD1. V lost 7 bases, J lost 4 bases, and 6 bases stayed unmatched. This CDR3 spans 14 amino acids. Germline CDR1 reads SNHLY; CDR2 reads FYNNEI. CDR3 in DNA: TGTGCCAGCAAAACAGGGGCGACCACCGGGGAGCTGTTTTTT. Amino acids: CASKTGATTGELFF.

V usage is TRBV20-1 and J usage is TRBJ2-7; D is uncertain. With 1 base removed from V and 2 bases from J, the gap between germline ends came to 12 bases. The CDR3 length is 14 residues. Germline-derived CDR1 and CDR2 are DFQATT and SNEGSKA (reference sequence). Written as DNA, the CDR3 is TGCAGTGCTAGAGTGCTAACGGAACCCTACGAGCAGTACTTC. It translates to CSARVLTEPYEQYF.

This clonotype was observed at least ten times. CDR3 sequence reads: CASSLAPTNTGELFF. CDR3 nucleotides: TGTGCCAGCAGCTTAGCCCCAACGAACACCGGGGAGCTGTTTTTT. The chain couples TRBV7-9 to TRBJ2-2; D ambiguous. The V end was cut by 0 bases, the J end by 0 bases, with 5 bases between. The germline gives CDR1 SEHNR, CDR2 FQNEAQ (reference sequence). The CDR3 extends over 15 amino acids.

This chain connects TRBV5-5 to TRBJ1-2, with 7 positions matching TRBD1. V was pared by 3 bases and J by 8 bases, with 10 bases of the junction left unmatched. The CDR3 sequence is 14 residues long. CDR1 is SGHKS and CDR2 is YYEKEE in the germline V gene (reference sequence). The CDR3 nucleotides are TGTGCCAGCAGCTCTACAACAGGGGTCGAAGGCTACACCTTC. Translating it yields CASSSTTGVEGYTF.

As to this clonotype: A much larger clone differs by one base, so this may be a read error. This rearrangement joins TRBV20-1 to TRBJ2-3, with TRBD1 identical over 11 bases. From germline, CDR1 is DFQATT and CDR2 SNEGSKA (reference sequence). J gave up 7 bases and V 3 bases, and 12 bases lay outside the gene matches. CDR3 length: 16 residues. Written as DNA, the CDR3 is TGCAGTGCTAGCTCTTTCGGGACAGGGGGGATATATACGCAGTATTTT. It translates to CSASSFGTGGIYTQYF.

The V call is TRBV7-8, the J call TRBJ2-1, with 11 bases that match TRBD1. CDR1 and CDR2 (germline): SGHVS, FQNEAQ. The CDR3 runs to 15 residues. V dropped 5 bases and J dropped 3; count of bases not matched to a gene: 3. The CDR3 sequence is CASSGGTGGYNEQFF. The CDR3 region has the DNA TGTGCCAGCAGCGGCGGGACAGGGGGCTACAATGAGCAGTTCTTC.

A note on this clonotype: This could be a read error, since a much larger clone is one nucleotide away. The CDR3 ends on some other residue instead of the conserved phenylalanine or tryptophan, so this is likely a read error. The chain links TRBV28 to TRBJ2-7; D is unresolved. The germline gives CDR1 MDHEN, CDR2 SYDVKM. V lost 2 bases, J lost 7 bases, and 9 bases lay in between. The CDR3 length is 12 residues. CDR3 sequence (DNA): TGTGCCAGCAGTTTAGGGTTCGGGGAGCAGTACCTC. Protein: CASSLGFGEQYL.

This clonotype came up many times. This chain uses TRBV28 with TRBJ2-7, with 13 bases lining up with TRBD2. The germline V gene has CDR1 MDHEN and CDR2 SYDVKM. The CDR3 spans 16 residues. V dropped 2 bases and J dropped 6; count of bases not matched to a gene: 7. The CDR3 is CASSLARLAGGREQYF. CDR3 coding DNA: TGTGCCAGCAGTTTAGCCCGACTAGCGGGAGGTCGCGAGCAGTACTTC.

This chain uses TRBV29-1 with TRBJ2-2; D remains unclear. CDR1 and CDR2 (germline): SQVTM, ANQGSEA. The CDR3 extends over 14 amino acids. V shed 4 bases and J shed 5 bases, with 14 bases lying between them. For the CDR3, the DNA is TGCAGCGTTGTGGGTCTCACGGTGACCGGGGAGCTGTTTTTT. Its protein product is CSVVGLTVTGELFF.

The rearrangement links TRBV11-2 to TRBJ2-7, with D perhaps matching TRBD2 (6 bases). The V and J ends lost 5 bases and 5 bases respectively, with 22 bases between them. The CDR3 loop spans 16 amino acids. The germline V gene has CDR1 SGHAT and CDR2 FQNNGV. The CDR3: CASSPLLEGMRDEQYF. As DNA, the CDR3 is TGTGCCAGCAGCCCCCTTTTGGAGGGGATGAGGGACGAGCAGTACTTC.

This clonotype appeared many times. The gene calls are TRBV2 and TRBJ2-7; D call uncertain. Trimming took off 6 bases at V and 0 bases at J, with 9 bases between the two ends. The germline V gene has CDR1 SNHLY and CDR2 FYNNEI. The CDR3 extends over 13 amino acids. The CDR3 loop reads CASRHEYSYEQYF. CDR3 DNA sequence: TGTGCCAGCAGACACGAGTACTCCTACGAGCAGTACTTC.

This clonotype was seen ten or more times. This rearrangement joins TRBV28 to TRBJ2-7, with 10 bases that match TRBD2. V was clipped by 6 bases and J by 0 bases; unmatched bases: 5. CDR3 length equals 15 residues. CDR1 and CDR2 (germline): MDHEN, SYDVKM. Here the CDR3 reads CASRPASGSSYEQYF. Here the CDR3 DNA reads TGTGCCAGCAGACCAGCTAGCGGGAGCTCCTACGAGCAGTACTTC.

The V and J genes are TRBV7-9 and TRBJ2-7, with TRBD1 matching 9 bases. Per germline, CDR1 SEHNR and CDR2 FQNEAQ (reference sequence). There are 15 residues in the CDR3. Trimming at V came to 2 bases and at J to 9 bases, leaving 11 bases not matched to a gene. The CDR3: CASSLLSQGAGVQYF. The CDR3 nucleotides are TGTGCCAGCAGCTTACTGTCACAGGGGGCCGGGGTGCAGTACTTC.